Given below is one TCR beta chain in context. This specimen belongs to a study of blood T cell repertoires in COVID-19. Only in-frame clones appear in the TCRdb table, and some are missing; sequencing was by immunoSEQ multiplex PCR. The data contain 310,000 or so clones, approximately 88% of them singletons. The junction had 14 bases not matched to a gene; V was cut back by 3 bases and J by 8 bases. This CDR3 region has 18 residues. Germline V gene sequence: CDR1 MNHNS, CDR2 SASEGT. While infection was still active, Seattle patients were enrolled and then followed longitudinally. This TCR derives from a man aged 25-45 years with COVID-19, enrolled during active disease. The sample consisted of peripheral blood. The V call is TRBV6-1, the J call TRBJ2-1; 12 bases fit TRBD2. The DNA of the CDR3 is TGTGCCAGCAGTGACGGGCTAGCGGGAGGGCCAGTCGGGGATGAGCAGTTCTTC. Its protein is CASSDGLAGGPVGDEQFF.